The TCR beta chain described here comes from a study of T cell responses to AZD1222 COVID-19 vaccine. The overall study: The analysis combined second doses at about 4 or about 12 weeks.

Points on this clone: Its antigen is not known.

The V end was cut by 0 bases, the J end by 2 bases, with 10 bases between. From germline, CDR1 is LGHNA and CDR2 YSLEER. The CDR3 runs to 15 residues. General study points: Scientists sampled the repertoires only once the peak T cell response had passed. Among AZD1222 vaccinees, only 5 to 7 were seropositive at baseline. In a largely white British group with more females than males, clonal diversity was possibly underestimated.

Generated by immunoSEQ multiplex PCR, the TCRdb table keeps only in-frame clones and is missing some. The repertoire holds some 120,000 clones, with around 87% as singletons. The chain combines TRBV4-3 with TRBJ1-2; no definite D call. This specimen was peripheral blood, taken on day 0 of AZD1222 vaccination. This sequence originates from an adult in good health. This CDR3 reads CASSQESKENYGYTF. As DNA, the CDR3 is TGCGCCAGCAGCCAAGAAAGCAAGGAAAACTATGGCTACACCTTC.